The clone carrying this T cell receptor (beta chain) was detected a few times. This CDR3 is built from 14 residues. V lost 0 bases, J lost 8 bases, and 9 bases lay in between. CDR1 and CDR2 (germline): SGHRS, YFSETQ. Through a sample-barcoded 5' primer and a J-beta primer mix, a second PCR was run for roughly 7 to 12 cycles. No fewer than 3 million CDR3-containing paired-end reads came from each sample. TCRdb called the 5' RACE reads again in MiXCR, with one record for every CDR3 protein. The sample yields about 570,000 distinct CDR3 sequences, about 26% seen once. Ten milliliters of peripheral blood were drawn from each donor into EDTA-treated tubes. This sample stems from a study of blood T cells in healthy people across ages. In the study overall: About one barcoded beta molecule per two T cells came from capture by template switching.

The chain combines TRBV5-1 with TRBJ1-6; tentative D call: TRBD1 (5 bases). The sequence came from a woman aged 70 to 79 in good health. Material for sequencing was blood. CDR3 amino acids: CASSLVGDDSPLHF. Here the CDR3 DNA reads TGCGCCAGCAGCTTGGTAGGGGATGATTCACCCCTCCACTTT.